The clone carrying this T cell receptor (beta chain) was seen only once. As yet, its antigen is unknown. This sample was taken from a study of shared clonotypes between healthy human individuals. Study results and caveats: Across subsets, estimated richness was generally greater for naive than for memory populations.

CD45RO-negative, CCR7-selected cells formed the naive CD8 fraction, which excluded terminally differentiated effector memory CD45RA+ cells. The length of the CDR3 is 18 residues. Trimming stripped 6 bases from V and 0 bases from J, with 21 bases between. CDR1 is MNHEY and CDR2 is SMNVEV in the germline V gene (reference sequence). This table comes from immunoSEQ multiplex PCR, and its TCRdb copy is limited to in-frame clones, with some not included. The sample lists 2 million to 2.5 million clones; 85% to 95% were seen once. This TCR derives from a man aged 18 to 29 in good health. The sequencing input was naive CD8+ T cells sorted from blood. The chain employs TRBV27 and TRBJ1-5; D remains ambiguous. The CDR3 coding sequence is TGTGCCAGCAGCCCCTCGATGGGAGAGAAGTCTAGCAATCAGCCCCAGCATTTT. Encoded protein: CASSPSMGEKSSNQPQHF.